The clone carrying this T cell receptor (beta chain) was observed many times. Regarding time point: newly diagnosed GD, antithyroid drugs for less than 3 months. The TCR library used RNA extracted from PBMCs. With 6 bases clipped from V and 4 bases from J, the junction kept 7 bases outside the gene matches. The CDR3 loop spans 14 amino acids. The germline CDR1 and CDR2 sequences are MNHNS and SASEGT. This entry belongs to a study of regulatory T cells in long-lasting Graves disease. To make TCR beta libraries, researchers used iRepertoire HTBI primers and Arm-PCR of CDR3 regions. Per the original data handling: Throughout the samples, researchers identified about 62 TRBV and around 15 TRBJ segments. Each CDR3 protein gets one entry after TCRdb re-called the multiplex PCR reads with MiXCR. These V and J calls are TCRdb output, not the study's own analysis. The sample yields roughly 500,000 distinct CDR3 sequences, roughly 13% seen once.

These data are also associated with another study on T cells in Graves' hyperthyroidism and ophthalmopathy.

This specimen was peripheral blood mononuclear cells (PBMCs), taken at new diagnosis, from a patient treated with antithyroid drugs. The TCR comes from a man aged 25-45 years with Graves disease. V and J are TRBV6-1 and TRBJ2-7; 9 positions match TRBD2. The CDR3 DNA follows: TGTGCCAGCAGCCCCGGGACTAGCAGATACGAGCAGTACTTC. Translation gives CASSPGTSRYEQYF.